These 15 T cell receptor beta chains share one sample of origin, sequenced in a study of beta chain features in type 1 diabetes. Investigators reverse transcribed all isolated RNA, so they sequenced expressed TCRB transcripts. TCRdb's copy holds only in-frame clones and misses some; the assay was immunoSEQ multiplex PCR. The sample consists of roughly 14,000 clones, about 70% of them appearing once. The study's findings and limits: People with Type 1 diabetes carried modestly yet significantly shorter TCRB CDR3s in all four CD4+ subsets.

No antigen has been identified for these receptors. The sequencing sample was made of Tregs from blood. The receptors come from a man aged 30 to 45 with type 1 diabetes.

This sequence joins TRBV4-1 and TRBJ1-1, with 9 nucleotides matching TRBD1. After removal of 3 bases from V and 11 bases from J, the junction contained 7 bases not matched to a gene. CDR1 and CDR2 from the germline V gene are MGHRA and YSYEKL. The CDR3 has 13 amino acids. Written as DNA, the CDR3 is TGCGCCAGCAGCCAGGATACAGGGGGCAAGGCTTTCTTT. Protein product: CASSQDTGGKAFF.

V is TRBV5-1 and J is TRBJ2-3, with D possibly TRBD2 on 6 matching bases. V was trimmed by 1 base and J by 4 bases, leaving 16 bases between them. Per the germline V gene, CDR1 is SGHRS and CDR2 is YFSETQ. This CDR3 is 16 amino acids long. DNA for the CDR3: TGCGCCAGCAGCTTGCTCCGGGACTTCTCGGCAGATACGCAGTATTTT. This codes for CASSLLRDFSADTQYF.

The CDR3: CASSLDRDSGYTF. The CDR3 DNA reads TGTGCCAGCAGCTTAGACCGGGACAGTGGCTACACCTTC. This chain uses TRBV7-8 with TRBJ1-2, with TRBD1 matching over 7 bases. V gave up 1 base and J gave up 7 bases; unmatched junction bases: 3. The CDR3 is 13 amino acids. The germline V gene has CDR1 SGHVS and CDR2 FQNEAQ. The whole variable domain, filled in from reference TRBV7-8 and TRBJ1-2, reads GAGVSQSPRYKVAKRGQDVALRCDPISGHVSLFWYQQALGQGPEFLTYFQNEAQLDKSGLPSDRFFAERPEGSVSTLKIQRTQQEDSAVYLCASSLDRDSGYTFGSGTRLTVV.

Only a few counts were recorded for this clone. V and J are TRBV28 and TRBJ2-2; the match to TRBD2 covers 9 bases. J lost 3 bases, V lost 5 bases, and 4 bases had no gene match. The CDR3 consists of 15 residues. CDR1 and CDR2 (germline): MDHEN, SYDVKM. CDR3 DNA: TGTGCCAGCAGTAACGGCGGGAGGGACACCGGGGAGCTGTTTTTT. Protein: CASSNGGRDTGELFF.

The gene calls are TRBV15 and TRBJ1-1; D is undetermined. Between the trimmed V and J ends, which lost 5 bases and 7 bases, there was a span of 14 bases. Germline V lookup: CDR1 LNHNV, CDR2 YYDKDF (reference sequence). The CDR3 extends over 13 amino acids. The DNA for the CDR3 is TGTGCCACCAGCTACGGGGAGGTGGGTGAAGCTTTCTTT. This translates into CATSYGEVGEAFF.

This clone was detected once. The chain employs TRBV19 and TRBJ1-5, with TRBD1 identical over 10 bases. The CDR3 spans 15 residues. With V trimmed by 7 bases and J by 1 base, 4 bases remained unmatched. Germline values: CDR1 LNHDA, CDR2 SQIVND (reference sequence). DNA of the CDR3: TGTGCCAGTACCCCGGGACAGGGGAGCAATCAGCCCCAGCATTTT. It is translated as CASTPGQGSNQPQHF.

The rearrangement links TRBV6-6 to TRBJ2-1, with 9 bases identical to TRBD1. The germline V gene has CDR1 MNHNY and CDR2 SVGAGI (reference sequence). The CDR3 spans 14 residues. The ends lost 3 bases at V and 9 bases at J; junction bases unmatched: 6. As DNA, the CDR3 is TGTGCCAGCAGTTATACGGGACAGGGTACTGAGCAGTTCTTC. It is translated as CASSYTGQGTEQFF.

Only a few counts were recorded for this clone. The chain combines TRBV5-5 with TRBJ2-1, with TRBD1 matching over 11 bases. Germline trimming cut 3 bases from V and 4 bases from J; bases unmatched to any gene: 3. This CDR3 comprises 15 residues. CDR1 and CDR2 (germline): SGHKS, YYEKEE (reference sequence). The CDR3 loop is CASSSGTGGYNEQFF. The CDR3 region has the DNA TGTGCCAGCAGCTCAGGGACAGGGGGTTACAATGAGCAGTTCTTC.

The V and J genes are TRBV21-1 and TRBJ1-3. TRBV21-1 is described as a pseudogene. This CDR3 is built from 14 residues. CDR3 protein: CASGTRVTGNTIYF. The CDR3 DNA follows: TGTGCCAGCGGCACCCGGGTCACTGGAAACACCATATATTTT.

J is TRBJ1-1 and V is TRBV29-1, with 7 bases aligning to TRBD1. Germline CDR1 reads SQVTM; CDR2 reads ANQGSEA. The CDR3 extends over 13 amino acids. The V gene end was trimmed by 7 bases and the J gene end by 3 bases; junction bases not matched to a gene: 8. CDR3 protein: CSAQGQAHTEAFF. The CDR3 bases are TGCAGCGCTCAAGGACAGGCTCACACTGAAGCTTTCTTT.

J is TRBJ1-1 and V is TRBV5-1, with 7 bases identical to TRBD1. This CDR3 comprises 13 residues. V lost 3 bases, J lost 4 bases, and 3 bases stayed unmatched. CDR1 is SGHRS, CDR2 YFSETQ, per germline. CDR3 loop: CASSSTGSTEAFF. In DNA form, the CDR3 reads TGCGCCAGCAGCTCGACAGGGTCCACTGAAGCTTTCTTT.

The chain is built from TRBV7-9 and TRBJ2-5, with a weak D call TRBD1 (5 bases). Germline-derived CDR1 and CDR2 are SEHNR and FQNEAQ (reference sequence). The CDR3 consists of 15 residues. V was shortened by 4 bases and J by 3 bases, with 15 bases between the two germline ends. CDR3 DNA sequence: TGTGCCAGCAGCTGGTACTTTGGCAGGGAAGAGACCCAGTACTTC. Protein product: CASSWYFGREETQYF.

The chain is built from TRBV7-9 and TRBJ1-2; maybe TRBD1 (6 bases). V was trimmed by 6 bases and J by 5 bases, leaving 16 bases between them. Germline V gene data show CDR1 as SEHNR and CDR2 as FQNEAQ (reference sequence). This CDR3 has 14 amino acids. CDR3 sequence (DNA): TGTGCCAGCAGTTTACCGGACAGTACGTATGGCTACACCTTC. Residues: CASSLPDSTYGYTF.

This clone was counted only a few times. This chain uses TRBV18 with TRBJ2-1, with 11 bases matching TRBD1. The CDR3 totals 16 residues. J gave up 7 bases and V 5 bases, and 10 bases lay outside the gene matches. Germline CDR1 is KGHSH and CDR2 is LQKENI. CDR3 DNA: TGTGCCAGCTCAACAGAACCGGGACAGGGGGGGAATGAGCAGTTCTTC. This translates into CASSTEPGQGGNEQFF.

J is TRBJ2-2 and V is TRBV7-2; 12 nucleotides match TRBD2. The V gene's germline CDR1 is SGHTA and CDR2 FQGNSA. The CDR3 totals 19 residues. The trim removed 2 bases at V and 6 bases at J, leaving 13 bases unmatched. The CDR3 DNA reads TGTGCCAGCAGCTTACGGCTAGCGGGAGGGATTTATCGAGCCGGGGAGCTGTTTTTT. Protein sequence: CASSLRLAGGIYRAGELFF.